The sequence of this T cell receptor (beta chain) was determined in a study of T cell repertoires in cytomegalovirus infection. For the study at large: Epitope selection comprised recently identified HLA-C-restricted CMV epitopes and well-studied HLA-B-restricted CMV epitopes. Signatures in public TCR beta sequences pointed to both CMV infection and matching HLA type.

General study points: Cumulative public TCR beta family frequency identified carriers of CMV plus the relevant HLA. There were HLA-C-restricted CMV-specific TCR beta clonotypes dominating the ex vivo response.

Regarding this clonotype: What it binds is unknown.

V was trimmed by 4 bases and J by 3 bases, leaving 16 bases between them. The CDR3 is made up of 15 amino acids. Per germline, CDR1 SGHRS and CDR2 YFSETQ. TCRdb reanalysed the reads using MiXCR and keeps one entry per CDR3 protein. The profile covers about 920,000 distinct CDR3 sequences, with approximately 32% appearing a single time and 13% taken by the ten largest. V gene TRBV5-1 combines with J gene TRBJ1-1; no reliable D call. The receptor was derived from a human donor in good health (CMV status not recorded). Some clones in this sample may be carry-over from other donors' samples. Sequenced here: cultured CD8+ T cells from PBMCs, sampled from culture after CMV antigen stimulation. The CDR3 loop reads CASSLTSGLDTEAFF. DNA for the CDR3: TGCGCCAGCAGCCTAACATCCGGGTTGGACACTGAAGCTTTCTTT. Drawing the rest from reference TRBV5-1 and TRBJ1-1, the complete variable domain is KAGVTQTPRYLIKTRGQQVTLSCSPISGHRSVSWYQQTPGQGLQFLFEYFSETQRNKGNFPGRFSGRQFSNSRSEMNVSTLELGDSALYLCASSLTSGLDTEAFFGQGTRLTVV.